Presented here are 2 T cell receptor beta chains from one specimen sequenced in a study of T-cell memory formation after mild COVID-19. One entry per CDR3 protein, called by TCRdb with MiXCR from the 5' RACE reads. The repertoire holds fewer than 350,000 distinct CDR3 sequences, with 7% to 10% as singletons. The sequenced material came from PBMCs or a T cell subset sorted from them (not recorded which). The source is a man aged 18 to 29 who had mild COVID-19 (a few samples of this study predate the infection). Cell type and time point are not known.

This clonotype showed up just a few times. V is TRBV6-2 or TRBV6-3 and J is TRBJ2-7, with TRBD1 as a possible D gene (5 bases). CDR3 size: 12 residues. The germline V and J ends were trimmed by 7 bases and 4 bases, with 11 bases remaining between them. Germline-derived CDR1 and CDR2 are MNHEY and SVGEGT. The DNA for the CDR3 is TGTGCCAGCACCAAAACAGGTTACGAGCAGTACTTC. Encoded protein: CASTKTGYEQYF.

Points on this clonotype: One junction end disagrees with the germline gene, perhaps due to a read error. The chain links TRBV6-2 or TRBV6-3 to TRBJ2-4; D not resolved. Germline lookup yields CDR1 MNHEY and CDR2 SVGEGT. This CDR3 spans 14 amino acids. For the CDR3, the DNA is TGTGCCAGCACCCCCAGGTCGGCCAGAAACATTCAGTACTTC. Protein: CASTPRSARNIQYF.